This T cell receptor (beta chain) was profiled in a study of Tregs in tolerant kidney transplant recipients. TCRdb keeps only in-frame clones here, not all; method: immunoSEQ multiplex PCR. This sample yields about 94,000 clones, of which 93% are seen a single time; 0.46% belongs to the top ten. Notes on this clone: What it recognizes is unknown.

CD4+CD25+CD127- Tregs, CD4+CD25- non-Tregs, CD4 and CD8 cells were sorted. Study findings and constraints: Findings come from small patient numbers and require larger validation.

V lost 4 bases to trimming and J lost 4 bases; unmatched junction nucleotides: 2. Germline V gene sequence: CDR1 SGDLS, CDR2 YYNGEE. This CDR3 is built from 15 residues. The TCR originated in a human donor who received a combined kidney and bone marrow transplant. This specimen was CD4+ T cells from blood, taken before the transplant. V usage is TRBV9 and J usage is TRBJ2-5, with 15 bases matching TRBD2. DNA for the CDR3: TGTGCCAGCAGCCCGGGACTAGCGGGAGGAGAGACCCAGTACTTC. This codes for CASSPGLAGGETQYF.